This entry describes one TCR beta chain. Its antigen is unidentified. A read error may explain this, as a much larger clone is one base away. The data stem from a study of neurological immune-mediated disorders. Study findings and constraints: HTLV-1-associated myelopathy ranked highest for TCR clonal expansion and multiple sclerosis lowest, beneath healthy controls. Private repertoires in all groups were suggested by the finding that expanded clones across subjects shared no CDR3 amino acid sequences.

Germline CDR1 DFQATT, CDR2 SNEGSKA (reference sequence). The CDR3 is 15 amino acids. Unsorted libraries used 2 million PBMCs kept at -80 degrees C. cDNA was made by 5'RACE with 10-nucleotide random UMIs. MiXCR was run by TCRdb on the 5' RACE reads, yielding one entry per CDR3 protein. The repertoire holds around 25,000 distinct CDR3 sequences, more than 10% seen once, with around 12% in the top ten. This chain uses TRBV20-1 with TRBJ1-6; the D gene is possibly TRBD1 (5 bases). This receptor was identified in a woman aged 55 to 70 with HTLV-1-associated myelopathy (HAM/TSP). The sample taken for sequencing was PBMCs. The CDR3, as DNA: TGCAGTGCTCCTCCCGGGACTCCCAATAATTCAACCCTCCACTTT. Translated: CSAPPGTPNNSTLHF.